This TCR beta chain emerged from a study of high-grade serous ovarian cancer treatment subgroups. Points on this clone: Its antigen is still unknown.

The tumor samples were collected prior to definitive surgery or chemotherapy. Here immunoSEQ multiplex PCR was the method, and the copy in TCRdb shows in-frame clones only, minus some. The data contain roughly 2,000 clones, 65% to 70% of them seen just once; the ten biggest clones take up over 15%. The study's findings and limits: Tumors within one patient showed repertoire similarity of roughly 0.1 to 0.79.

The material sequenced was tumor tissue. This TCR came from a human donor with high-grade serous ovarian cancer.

As DNA, the CDR3 is TGTGCCAGTAGTATGCCCGGGACTAGACCCTACCGCCAAGAGACCCAGTACTTC. Its protein product is CASSMPGTRPYRQETQYF. V usage is TRBV19 and J usage is TRBJ2-5, with 8 nucleotides matching TRBD2. The CDR3 runs to 18 residues. In germline, CDR1 is LNHDA, CDR2 SQIVND (reference sequence). V shed 3 bases, J shed 1 base, and the junction held 13 bases outside the gene matches. The full variable domain, with the rest looked up from reference TRBV19 and TRBJ2-5, is DGGITQSPKYLFRKEGQNVTLSCEQNLNHDAMYWYRQDPGQGLRLIYYSQIVNDFQKGDIAEGYSVSREKKESFPLTVTSAQKNPTAFYLCASSMPGTRPYRQETQYFGPGTRLLVL.